The rows below give T cell receptor beta chains drawn from one sample of a study of a mutant IDH1 vaccine in newly diagnosed glioma. No cognate antigen is known for these TCRs. Repertoires were generated with immunoSEQ multiplex PCR, while TCRdb's copy carries only in-frame clones and drops some. Of about 40,000 clones listed, around 83% were seen once; the top ten hold approximately 2%. The sequences come from PBMCs, collected from a glioma patient whose treatment included an IDH1 peptide vaccine. These receptors came from a middle-aged man with glioma. Both conserved end residues are part of each CDR3. The order of the fields is J gene, V gene, CDR3 protein.

TRBJ1-4 TRBV25-1 CASSDPGQGNEKLFF
TRBJ2-7 TRBV6-1 CASPIGGEQYF
TRBJ2-3 TRBV27 CASRKGHSGTVYADTQYF
TRBJ2-7 TRBV4-1 CASSPQLAGGEGEQYF
TRBJ2-2 TRBV6-1 CASSSQADTGELFF
TRBJ1-5 TRBV20-1 CSADGGTAEHF
TRBJ2-1 TRBV2 CASSERGVLNNEQFF
TRBJ2-5 TRBV7-2 CASSFSGSSETQYF
TRBJ2-7 TRBV13 CASSRQGAQYEQYF
TRBJ2-7 TRBV28 CASSLGDGYEQYF
TRBJ2-7 TRBV4-1 CASSNRDRGGEQYF